The source of this T cell receptor beta chain is a study of shared clonotypes between healthy human individuals. Positively selected for CCR7, the CD45RO-negative cells used as naive CD8 cells excluded terminally differentiated effector memory CD45RA+ cells. Here immunoSEQ multiplex PCR was the method, and the copy in TCRdb shows in-frame clones only, minus some. Of more than 2 million clones in the sample, roughly 95% were seen once. Note on this clone: Its antigen is unknown.

Study-wide results and caveats: Rarefaction analysis demonstrated incomplete sorted-subset sequencing notwithstanding large depth.

Germline V gene data show CDR1 as SGHVS and CDR2 as FNYEAQ. Between the trimmed V and J ends, which lost 0 bases and 3 bases, there was a span of 5 bases. This CDR3 has 13 residues. This TCR was recovered from a man between 18 and 29 years old in good health. Some clones in this sample may be carry-over from other donors' samples. Material: naive CD8+ T cells from PBMCs. The chain joins TRBV7-6 to TRBJ2-5, with no clear D. This chain's CDR3 is CASSLALEETQYF. The CDR3, as DNA: TGTGCCAGCAGCTTAGCGCTGGAAGAGACCCAGTACTTC.